This T cell receptor (beta chain) was obtained from a study of shared clonotypes between healthy human individuals. Investigators divided CD4+ cells into CD45RA+ naive and CD45RA-negative memory subsets. The length of the CDR3 is 15 residues. Trimming at V came to 0 bases and at J to 4 bases, leaving 4 bases not matched to a gene. Per the germline V gene, CDR1 is MNHEY and CDR2 is SVGAGI. Study-level results: Among the subsets, naive ones generally showed larger estimated richness than memory ones. Some naive CD4 clonotypes, roughly 4.8%, turned up in common across a handful of donors. Among non-shared clonotypes, generation probabilities were lower than among those shared by all four donors.

Points on this clone: The antigen is undetermined.

Assay: immunoSEQ multiplex PCR; the TCRdb copy retains only in-frame clones and omits some. The sample lists some 1,100,000 clones, 70% to 80% seen once, with under 0.6% in the top ten. The V and J genes are TRBV6-5 and TRBJ2-3; the match to TRBD2 covers 7 bases. Sequencing input: memory CD4+ T cells from PBMCs. Indicated subset: CD45RA-negative fraction. The sequence was collected from a man between 18 and 35 years old in good health. Some clones in this sample may be carry-over from other donors' samples. The CDR3 reads CASSYSKRGADTQYF. DNA of the CDR3: TGTGCCAGCAGTTACTCGAAACGGGGGGCAGATACGCAGTATTTT.